This TCR beta chain was documented in a study of cytomegalovirus exposure and HLA in healthy donors. This CDR3 is 15 amino acids long. Looked up from germline, CDR1 is ENHRY and CDR2 is SYGVKD. V shed 2 bases and J 2 bases; nucleotides not matched to a gene: 5. The donors gave bone marrow, and they were healthy. As for this clone: Antigen specificity is unknown.

The study, taken as a whole, reports: Analyzed later, most CMV-associated TCR beta chains appeared HLA-restricted.

The study ran its PCR with 60 Vbeta and 13 Jbeta primers. TCRdb's copy holds only in-frame clones and misses some; the assay was immunoSEQ multiplex PCR. This table has under 200,000 clones, over 75% appearing once. Sequences were obtained from PBMCs. The clonotype originates from a woman in her 50s in good health and CMV-seropositive. This chain connects TRBV10-3 to TRBJ2-5; 7 bases map to TRBD1. CDR3 sequence: CAISEPRQGQETQYF. DNA of the CDR3: TGTGCCATCAGTGAGCCCCGACAGGGACAAGAGACCCAGTACTTC.